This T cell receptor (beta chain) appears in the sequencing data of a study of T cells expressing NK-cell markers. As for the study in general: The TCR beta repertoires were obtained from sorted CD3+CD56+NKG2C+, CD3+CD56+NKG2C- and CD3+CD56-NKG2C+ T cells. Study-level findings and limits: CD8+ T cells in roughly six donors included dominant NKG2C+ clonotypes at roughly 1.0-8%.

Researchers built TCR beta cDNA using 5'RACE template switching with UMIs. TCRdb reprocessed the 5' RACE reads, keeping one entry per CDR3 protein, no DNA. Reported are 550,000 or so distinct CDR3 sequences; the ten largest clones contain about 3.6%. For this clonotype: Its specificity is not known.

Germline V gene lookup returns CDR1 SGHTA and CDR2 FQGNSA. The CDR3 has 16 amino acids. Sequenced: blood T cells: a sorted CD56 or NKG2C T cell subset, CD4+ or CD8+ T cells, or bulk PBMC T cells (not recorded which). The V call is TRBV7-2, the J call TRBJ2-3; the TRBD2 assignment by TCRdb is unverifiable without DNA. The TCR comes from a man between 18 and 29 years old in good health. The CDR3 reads CASSFLPSGSSPIGYF.